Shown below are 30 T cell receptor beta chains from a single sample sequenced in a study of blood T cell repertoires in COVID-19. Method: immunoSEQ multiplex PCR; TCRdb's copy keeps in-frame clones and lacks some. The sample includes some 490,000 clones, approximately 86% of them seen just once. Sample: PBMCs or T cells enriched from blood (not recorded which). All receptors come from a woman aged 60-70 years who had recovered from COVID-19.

For the CDR3, the DNA is TGTGCCAGCAGCTTAGAGCGGTACGAGCAGTACTTC. Translation: CASSLERYEQYF. The J gene is TRBJ2-7, the V gene TRBV7-9; tentatively, D is TRBD2 (5 bases). V dropped 1 base and J dropped 4 bases, with 5 bases sitting between them. The CDR3 runs to 12 residues. CDR1 is SEHNR and CDR2 is FQNEAQ in the germline V gene (reference sequence).

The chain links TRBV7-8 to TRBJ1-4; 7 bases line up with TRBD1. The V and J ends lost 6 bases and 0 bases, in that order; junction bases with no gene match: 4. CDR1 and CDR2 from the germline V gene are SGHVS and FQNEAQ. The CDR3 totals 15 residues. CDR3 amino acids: CASSPGQSTNEKLFF. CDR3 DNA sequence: TGTGCCAGCAGTCCGGGACAGTCAACTAATGAAAAACTGTTTTTT.

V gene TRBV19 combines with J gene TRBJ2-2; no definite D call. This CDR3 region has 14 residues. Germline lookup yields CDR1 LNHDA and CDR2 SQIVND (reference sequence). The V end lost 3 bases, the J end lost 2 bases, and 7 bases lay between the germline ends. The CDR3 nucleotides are TGTGCCAGTAGTATTTCGAGAAACACCGGGGAGCTGTTTTTT. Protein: CASSISRNTGELFF.

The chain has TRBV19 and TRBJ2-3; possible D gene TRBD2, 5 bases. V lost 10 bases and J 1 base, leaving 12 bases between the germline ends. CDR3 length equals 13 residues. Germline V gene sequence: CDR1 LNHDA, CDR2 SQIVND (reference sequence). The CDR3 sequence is CAISASGTDTQYF. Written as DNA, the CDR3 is TGTGCCATTAGCGCCTCGGGCACAGATACGCAGTATTTT.

The CDR3 nucleotides are TGTGCCAGCAGCGCGACTAGCGGGGGCCAAGGCAATGAGCAGTTCTTC. Encoded protein: CASSATSGGQGNEQFF. The genes are TRBV9 and TRBJ2-1; TRBD2 aligns across 12 bases. Germline trimming cut 3 bases from V and 6 bases from J; bases unmatched to any gene: 7. The CDR3 length is 16 residues. Germline CDR1 reads SGDLS; CDR2 reads YYNGEE.

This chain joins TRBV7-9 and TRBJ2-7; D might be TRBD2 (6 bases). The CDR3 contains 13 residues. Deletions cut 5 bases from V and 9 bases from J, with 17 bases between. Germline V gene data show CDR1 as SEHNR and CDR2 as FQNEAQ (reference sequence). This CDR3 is CASSADWQRAQYF. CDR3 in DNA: TGTGCCAGCAGCGCTGACTGGCAGCGGGCGCAGTACTTC.

CDR3 loop: CASSEMGGLGQPQHF. The CDR3 DNA reads as TGTGCCAGCAGTGAAATGGGGGGATTAGGTCAGCCCCAGCATTTT. The chain couples TRBV2 to TRBJ1-5, with D perhaps matching TRBD1 (5 bases). CDR1 and CDR2 from the germline V gene are SNHLY and FYNNEI. The CDR3 loop spans 15 amino acids. V lost 2 bases to trimming and J lost 6 bases, with 14 bases between them.

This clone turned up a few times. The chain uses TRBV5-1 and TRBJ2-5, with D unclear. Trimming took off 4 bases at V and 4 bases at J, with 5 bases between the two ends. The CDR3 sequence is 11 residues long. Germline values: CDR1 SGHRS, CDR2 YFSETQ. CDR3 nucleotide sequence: TGCGCCAGCAGCGTCGGAGAGACCCAGTACTTC. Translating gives CASSVGETQYF.

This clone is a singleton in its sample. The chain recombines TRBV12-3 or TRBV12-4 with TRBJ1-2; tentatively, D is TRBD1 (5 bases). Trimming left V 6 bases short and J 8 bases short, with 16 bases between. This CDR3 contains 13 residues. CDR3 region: CASSPGGLWGYTF. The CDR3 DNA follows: TGTGCCAGCAGCCCTGGGGGACTCTGGGGCTACACCTTC.

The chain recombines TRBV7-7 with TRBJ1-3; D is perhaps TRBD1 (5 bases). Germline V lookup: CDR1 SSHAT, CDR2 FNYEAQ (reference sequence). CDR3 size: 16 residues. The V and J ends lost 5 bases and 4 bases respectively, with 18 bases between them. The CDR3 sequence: CASSPWQGPLGNTIYF. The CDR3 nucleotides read TGTGCCAGCAGCCCTTGGCAGGGCCCTCTGGGAAACACCATATATTTT.

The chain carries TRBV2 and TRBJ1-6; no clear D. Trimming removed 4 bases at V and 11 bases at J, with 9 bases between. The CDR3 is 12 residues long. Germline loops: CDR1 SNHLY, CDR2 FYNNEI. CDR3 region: CASSGEGAPLHF. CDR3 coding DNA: TGTGCCAGCAGTGGGGAGGGCGCACCCCTCCACTTT.

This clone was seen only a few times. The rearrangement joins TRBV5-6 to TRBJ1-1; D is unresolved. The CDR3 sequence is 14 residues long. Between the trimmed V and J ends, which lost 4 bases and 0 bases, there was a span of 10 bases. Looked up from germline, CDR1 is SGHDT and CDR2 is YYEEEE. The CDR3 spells CASSPSAVNTEAFF. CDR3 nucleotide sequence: TGTGCCAGCAGCCCGTCAGCGGTGAACACTGAAGCTTTCTTT.

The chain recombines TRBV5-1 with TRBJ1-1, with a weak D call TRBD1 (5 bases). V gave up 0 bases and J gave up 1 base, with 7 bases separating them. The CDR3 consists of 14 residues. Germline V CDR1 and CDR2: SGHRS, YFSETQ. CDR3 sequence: CASSLGGQNTEAFF. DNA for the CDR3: TGCGCCAGCAGCTTGGGAGGACAGAACACTGAAGCTTTCTTT. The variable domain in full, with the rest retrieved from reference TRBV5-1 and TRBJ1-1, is KAGVTQTPRYLIKTRGQQVTLSCSPISGHRSVSWYQQTPGQGLQFLFEYFSETQRNKGNFPGRFSGRQFSNSRSEMNVSTLELGDSALYLCASSLGGQNTEAFFGQGTRLTVV.

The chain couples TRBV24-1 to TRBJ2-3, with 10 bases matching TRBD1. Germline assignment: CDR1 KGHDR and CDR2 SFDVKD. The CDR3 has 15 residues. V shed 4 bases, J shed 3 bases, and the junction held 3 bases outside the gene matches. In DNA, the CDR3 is TGTGCCACCAGTGAGGGGGGACAGGGGACAGATACGCAGTATTTT. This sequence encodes CATSEGGQGTDTQYF.

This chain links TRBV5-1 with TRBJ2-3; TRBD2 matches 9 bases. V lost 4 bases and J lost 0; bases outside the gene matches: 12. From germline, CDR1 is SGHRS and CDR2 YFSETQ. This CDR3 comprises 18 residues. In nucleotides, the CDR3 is TGCGCCAGCAGCCGCCCCCTTTTGGCGGGGGGGAGCACAGATACGCAGTATTTT. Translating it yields CASSRPLLAGGSTDTQYF.

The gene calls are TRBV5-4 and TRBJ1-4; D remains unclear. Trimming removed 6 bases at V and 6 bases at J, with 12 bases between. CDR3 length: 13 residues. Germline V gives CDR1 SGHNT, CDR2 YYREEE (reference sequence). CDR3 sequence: CASTTVGDEKLFF. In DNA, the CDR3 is TGTGCCAGCACCACGGTGGGAGATGAAAAACTGTTTTTT.

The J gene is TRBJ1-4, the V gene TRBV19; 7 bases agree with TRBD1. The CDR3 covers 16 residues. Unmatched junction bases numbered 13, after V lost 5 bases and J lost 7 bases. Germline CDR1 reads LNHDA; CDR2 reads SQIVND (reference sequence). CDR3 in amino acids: CASSLPGGISAEKLFF. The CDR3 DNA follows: TGTGCCAGTAGTCTGCCAGGGGGTATATCGGCTGAAAAACTGTTTTTT.

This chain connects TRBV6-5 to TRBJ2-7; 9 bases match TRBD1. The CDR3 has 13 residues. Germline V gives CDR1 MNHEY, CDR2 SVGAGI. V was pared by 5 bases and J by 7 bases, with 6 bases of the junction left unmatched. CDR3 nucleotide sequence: TGTGCCAGCAGTCGGGACAGGGAGTGGGAGCAGTACTTC. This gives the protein CASSRDREWEQYF.

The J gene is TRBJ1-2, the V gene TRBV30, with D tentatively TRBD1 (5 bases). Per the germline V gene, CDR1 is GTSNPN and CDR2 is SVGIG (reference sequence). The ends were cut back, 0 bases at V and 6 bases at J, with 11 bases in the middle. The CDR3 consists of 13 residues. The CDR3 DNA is TGTGCCTGGAGTGTAGAGGACACCCATGGCTACACCTTC. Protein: CAWSVEDTHGYTF.

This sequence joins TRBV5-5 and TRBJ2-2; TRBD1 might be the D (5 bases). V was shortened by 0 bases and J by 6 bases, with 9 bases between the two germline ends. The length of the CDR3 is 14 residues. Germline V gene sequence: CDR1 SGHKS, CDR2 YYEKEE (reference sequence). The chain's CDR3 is CASSLEGLAGELFF. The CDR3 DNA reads TGTGCCAGCAGCTTGGAGGGGTTAGCCGGGGAGCTGTTTTTT.

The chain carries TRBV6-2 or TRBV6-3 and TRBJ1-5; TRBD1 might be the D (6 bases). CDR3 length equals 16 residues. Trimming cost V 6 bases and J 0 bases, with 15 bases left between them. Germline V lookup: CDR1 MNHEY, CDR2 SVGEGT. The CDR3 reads CASSSRGRYSNQPQHF. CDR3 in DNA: TGTGCCAGCAGCTCCAGGGGACGGTATAGCAATCAGCCCCAGCATTTT.

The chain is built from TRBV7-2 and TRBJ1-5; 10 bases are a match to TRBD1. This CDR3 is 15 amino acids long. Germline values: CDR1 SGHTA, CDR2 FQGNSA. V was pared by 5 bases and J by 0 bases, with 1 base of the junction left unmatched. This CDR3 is CASSRTGGSNQPQHF. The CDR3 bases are TGTGCCAGCAGCCGGACAGGGGGTAGCAATCAGCCCCAGCATTTT.

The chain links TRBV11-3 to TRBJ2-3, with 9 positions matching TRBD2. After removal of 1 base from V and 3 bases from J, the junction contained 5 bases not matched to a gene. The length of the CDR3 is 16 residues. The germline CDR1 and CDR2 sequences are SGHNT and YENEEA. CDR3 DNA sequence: TGTGCCAGCAGCTTAGGTGCGGGGGGGCAAACAGATACGCAGTATTTT. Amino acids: CASSLGAGGQTDTQYF.

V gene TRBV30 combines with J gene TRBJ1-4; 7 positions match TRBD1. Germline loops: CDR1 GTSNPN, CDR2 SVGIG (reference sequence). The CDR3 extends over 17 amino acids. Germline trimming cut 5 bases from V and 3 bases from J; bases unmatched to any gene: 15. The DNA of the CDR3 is TGTGCCTGGCCCATGGGGGACAGAGAAGGGGCTAATGAAAAACTGTTTTTT. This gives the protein CAWPMGDREGANEKLFF.

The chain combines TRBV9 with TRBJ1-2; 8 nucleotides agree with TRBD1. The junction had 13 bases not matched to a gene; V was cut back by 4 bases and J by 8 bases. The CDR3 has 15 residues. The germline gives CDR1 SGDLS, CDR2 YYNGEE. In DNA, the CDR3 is TGTGCCAGCAGCTTTCAGACAGGGGATTTGGGGGGCTACACCTTC. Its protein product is CASSFQTGDLGGYTF. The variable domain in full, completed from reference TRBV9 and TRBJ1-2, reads DSGVTQTPKHLITATGQRVTLRCSPRSGDLSVYWYQQSLDQGLQFLIQYYNGEERAKGNILERFSAQQFPDLHSELNLSSLELGDSALYFCASSFQTGDLGGYTFGSGTRLTVV.

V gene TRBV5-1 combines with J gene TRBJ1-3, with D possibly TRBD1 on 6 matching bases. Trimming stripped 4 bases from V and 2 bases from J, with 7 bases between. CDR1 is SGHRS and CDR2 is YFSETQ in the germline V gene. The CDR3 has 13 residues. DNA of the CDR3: TGCGCCAGCAGCACAGGGACTGGAAACACCATATATTTT. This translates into CASSTGTGNTIYF.

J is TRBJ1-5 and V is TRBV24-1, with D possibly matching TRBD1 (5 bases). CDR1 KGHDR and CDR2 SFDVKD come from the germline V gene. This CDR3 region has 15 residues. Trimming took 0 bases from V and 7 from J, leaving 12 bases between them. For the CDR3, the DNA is TGTGCCACCAGTGATTTGGACTCGGGGGGGCAGCCCCAGCATTTT. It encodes CATSDLDSGGQPQHF.

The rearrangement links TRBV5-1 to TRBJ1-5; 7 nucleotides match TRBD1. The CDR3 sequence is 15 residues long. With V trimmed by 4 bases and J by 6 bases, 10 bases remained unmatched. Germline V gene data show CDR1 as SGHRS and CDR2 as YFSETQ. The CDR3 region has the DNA TGCGCCAGCAGCCTGGAGACAGGGTTGGGTCAGCCCCAGCATTTT. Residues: CASSLETGLGQPQHF.

CDR3 region: CATSDSGGPGNTIYF. DNA of the CDR3: TGTGCCACCAGTGATAGTGGGGGCCCTGGAAACACCATATATTTT. The chain is built from TRBV24-1 and TRBJ1-3; weak D call: TRBD1 (6 bases). The V and J ends lost 3 bases and 2 bases respectively, with 10 bases between them. The CDR3 sequence is 15 residues long. CDR1 and CDR2 (germline): KGHDR, SFDVKD.

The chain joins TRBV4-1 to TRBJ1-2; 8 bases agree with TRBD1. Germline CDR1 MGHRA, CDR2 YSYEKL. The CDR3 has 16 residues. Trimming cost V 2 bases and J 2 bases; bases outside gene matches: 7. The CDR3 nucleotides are TGCGCCAGCAGCCAATTGAGGGACAGGACAAACTATGGCTACACCTTC. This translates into CASSQLRDRTNYGYTF.